The entry below gives a single T cell receptor (beta chain) sequence along with its context. The specificity of this receptor is unknown. Per-base qualities were not stored, and no clone one base away is much larger. RNA was extracted using the RNeasy kit, and about 0.5 to 1 ug of the RNA was reverse transcribed with random hexamers. TCR beta CDR3 regions were amplified with the immunoSEQ multiplex PCR assay covering 54 Vbeta and 13 Jbeta segments. Bias from PCR amplification was corrected by using a synthetic template baseline for primer optimization and for computational correction. Under the source paper's analysis protocol: Reads were assigned to V, D and J genes according to IMGT and analyzed in immunoSEQ Analyzer, with only productive sequences retained. Clonality was calculated as one minus the Shannon entropy normalized by log2 of the number of productive unique sequences. For each patient and control, public and private clones were evaluated among the 100 most prevalent clones. A clone was defined as Susac-specific if it was absent from the healthy and MS cohorts, from about a thousand published viral clones and from other ImmuneACCESS disease sequences. TCRdb reworked the public reads: Q25 trimming with fastp, MiXCR clone assembly, productive beta chains retained. Rows are unified per CDR3 protein, each entry keeping the most common DNA and genes. The authors' filters were not applied to this entry. The sample records roughly 150,000 distinct CDR3 sequences, 85% to 95% of which are singletons. The top ten hold approximately 0.17% of the sample.

Peripheral blood CD8+ and CD4+ T cells from healthy donors, Susac syndrome patients and multiple sclerosis patients were profiled using high-throughput TCR beta sequencing. Recently defined diagnostic criteria for definite or probable disease were met by the Susac syndrome patients. CD8+ TEMRA cells were enriched by FACS, while bulk CD8+ and CD4+ T cells were purified by magnetic negative isolation. Blood was drawn into EDTA tubes, processed within 24 hours, and PBMCs were isolated by density gradient centrifugation. PBMCs destined for TCR sequencing were cryopreserved in liquid nitrogen and later thawed in a 37 °C water bath. The sorted or isolated CD4+, CD8+ and CD8+ TEMRA cells reached a purity of at least 90%. The entry originates in a study of CD8 T cells in Susac syndrome (dated by TCRdb to between 2018 and 2020). Study-wide context: Of the Susac syndrome patients who were sequenced, roughly eight were in clinical remission while six had clinically active disease. At blood withdrawal, Susac syndrome patients were therapy-naive, treated with corticosteroids (with IVIg additionally given to some), or treated with IVIg alone. Repertoire sequencing was used to test whether CD8+ T cell activation and differentiation in Susac syndrome was antigen driven.

Per the germline V gene, SGHTA is the CDR1 and FQGNSA is the CDR2. From its cysteine to its phenylalanine, the CDR3 spans 12 amino acids. CDR3 DNA is the only sequence kept; it has 36 bases, read in frame from the first base. Trimming takes 4 bases from V and 4 bases from J, and the germline ends sit 5 bases apart. General conclusions and limits of the study: The CD4+ T cell repertoire of patients with Susac syndrome showed no detectable clonal expansion. The number of individuals in the TCR sequencing and HLA analysis was recognized as being relatively small.

The V and J genes are TRBV7-2 and TRBJ1-5; no D gene call is confident. The sequencing input was CD4+ T cells from PBMCs. This sequence was found in a human donor with Susac syndrome. Read as DNA, the sequence is TGTGCCAGCAGCTCAAATAATCAGCCCCAGCATTTT. This sequence encodes CASSSNNQPQHF.